These 9 T cell receptor beta chains share one sample of origin, sequenced in a study of CD8+ T cells in alopecia areata. Extraction of RNA preceded its reverse transcription into cDNA, which served as the sequencing template. Using immunoSEQ multiplex PCR, the repertoire was profiled, and TCRdb retains in-frame clones only, with some absent. The table includes about 160,000 clones, about 71% detected once. Stated treatment: oral pan-JAK inhibitor, 5-10 mg twice daily. The specimen comprised CD4+ T cells sorted from blood, sampled at week 4, from a patient treated with tofacitinib. The origin of the receptors is a human donor with alopecia areata.

The V and J genes are TRBV19 and TRBJ2-5; D may correspond to TRBD1 or TRBD2 (6 bases each). V was shortened by 5 bases and J by 2 bases, with 12 bases between the two germline ends. Looked up from germline, CDR1 is LNHDA and CDR2 is SQIVND (reference sequence). CDR3 size: 14 residues. The CDR3 here is CASSPRGPQETQYF. The CDR3 DNA sequence: TGTGCCAGTAGTCCCCGGGGGCCACAAGAGACCCAGTACTTC.

The table lists this clone with a few counts. The chain carries TRBV29-1 and TRBJ1-2; a possible D gene is TRBD1 (5 bases). The CDR3 length is 13 residues. Trimming pared 3 bases from V and 3 bases from J, leaving 11 bases between. The germline gives CDR1 SQVTM, CDR2 ANQGSEA. CDR3 amino acids: CSVEGGGDYGYTF. Here the CDR3 DNA reads TGCAGCGTTGAGGGTGGGGGAGACTATGGCTACACCTTC. Supplemented by reference TRBV29-1 and TRBJ1-2, the full variable domain reads SAVISQKPSRDICQRGTSLTIQCQVDSQVTMMFWYRQQPGQSLTLIATANQGSEATYESGFVIDKFPISRPNLTFSTLTVSNMSPEDSSIYLCSVEGGGDYGYTFGSGTRLTVV.

V and J are TRBV5-4 and TRBJ2-1; 7 bases fit TRBD2. Germline CDR1 reads SGHNT; CDR2 reads YYREEE (reference sequence). V shed 1 base and J 5 bases; nucleotides not matched to a gene: 6. The CDR3 totals 15 residues. DNA of the CDR3: TGTGCCAGCAGCTTGACGGCTAGCGGAAACAATGAGCAGTTCTTC. It codes for CASSLTASGNNEQFF.

This sequence joins TRBV2 and TRBJ1-4; 9 bases agree with TRBD1. Losses at the gene ends were 6 bases for V and 7 bases for J; bases not matched to a gene: 6. Germline loops: CDR1 SNHLY, CDR2 FYNNEI. This CDR3 has 14 amino acids. CDR3 in DNA: TGTGCCAGCAGGAGGGACAGGGAGGCTGAAAAACTGTTTTTT. This codes for CASRRDREAEKLFF.

This clone was found once. The chain links TRBV15 to TRBJ1-1; the D gene is possibly TRBD1 (5 bases). There are 12 residues in the CDR3. Deletions cut 3 bases from V and 3 bases from J, with 5 bases between. Germline V gene sequence: CDR1 LNHNV, CDR2 YYDKDF (reference sequence). CDR3 nucleotides: TGTGCCACCAGCAGGACAGACACTGAAGCTTTCTTT. Protein: CATSRTDTEAFF.

This clone was seen only a few times. V usage is TRBV29-1 and J usage is TRBJ2-5, with 9 bases aligning to TRBD1. V shed 4 bases and J 5 bases; nucleotides not matched to a gene: 8. The CDR3 runs to 14 residues. Germline-derived CDR1 and CDR2 are SQVTM and ANQGSEA. The CDR3, as DNA: TGCAGCGTTGGGTATGGGACAGGGTTTGAGACCCAGTACTTC. Amino acids: CSVGYGTGFETQYF.

The V call is TRBV6-5, the J call TRBJ2-7; no clear D. This CDR3 has 12 residues. The germline V and J ends were trimmed by 7 bases and 2 bases, with 9 bases remaining between them. Germline V CDR1 and CDR2: MNHEY, SVGAGI. In nucleotides, the CDR3 is TGTGCCAGCAAGGCCGCCGCCTACGAGCAGTACTTC. This codes for CASKAAAYEQYF.

This clone was counted between two and nine times. As DNA, the CDR3 is TGTGCCAGCTCACCACCTATGACAGGCTATGGCTACACCTTC. It yields the protein CASSPPMTGYGYTF. The genes are TRBV18 and TRBJ1-2; possible D gene TRBD1, 6 bases. The CDR3 runs 14 residues. With 0 bases removed from V and 4 bases from J, the gap between germline ends came to 9 bases. Germline V lookup: CDR1 KGHSH, CDR2 LQKENI.

V gene TRBV7-3 combines with J gene TRBJ1-2; no definite D call. V was pared by 5 bases and J by 2 bases, with 9 bases between. Germline assignment: CDR1 SGHTA and CDR2 FQGTGA. The CDR3 loop spans 13 amino acids. This chain's CDR3 is CASSPSKNYGYTF. The CDR3 DNA follows: TGTGCCAGCAGCCCCTCCAAGAACTATGGCTACACCTTC.